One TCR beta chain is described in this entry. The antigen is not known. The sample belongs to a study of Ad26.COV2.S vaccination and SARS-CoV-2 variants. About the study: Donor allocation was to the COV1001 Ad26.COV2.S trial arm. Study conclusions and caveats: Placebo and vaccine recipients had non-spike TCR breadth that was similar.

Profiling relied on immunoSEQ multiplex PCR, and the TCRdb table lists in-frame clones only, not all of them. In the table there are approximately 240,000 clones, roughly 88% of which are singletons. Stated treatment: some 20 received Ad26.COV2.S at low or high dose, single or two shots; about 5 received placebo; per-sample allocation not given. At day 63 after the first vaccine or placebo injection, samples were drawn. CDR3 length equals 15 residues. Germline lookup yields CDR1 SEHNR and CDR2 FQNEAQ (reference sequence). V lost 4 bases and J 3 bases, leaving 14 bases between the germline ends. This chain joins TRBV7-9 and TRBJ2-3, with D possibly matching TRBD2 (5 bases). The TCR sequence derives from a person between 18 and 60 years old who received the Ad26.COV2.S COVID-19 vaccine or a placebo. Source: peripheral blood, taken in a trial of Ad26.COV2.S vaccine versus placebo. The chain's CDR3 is CASSSSREGTDTQYF. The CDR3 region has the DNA TGTGCCAGCAGCTCATCTAGAGAGGGAACAGATACGCAGTATTTT.